Each of the 8 T cell receptor beta chains below was sequenced from the same sample in a study of neoadjuvant anti-PD-1 for oral cavity cancer. Sequencing was performed with immunoSEQ multiplex PCR; in TCRdb, only in-frame clones are kept and a portion is missing. The data hold thousands of clones, with more than 65% observed a single time. Time point described: after neoadjuvant nivolumab, at surgical resection. Material: PBMCs, obtained after nivolumab (anti-PD-1) treatment. These TCRs come from a person between 35 and 79 years old with oral cavity squamous cell carcinoma.

The rearrangement joins TRBV30 to TRBJ2-7, with D perhaps given as TRBD1 or TRBD2 (6 bases each). Per the germline V gene, CDR1 is GTSNPN and CDR2 is SVGIG (reference sequence). The CDR3 length is 14 residues. V was cut by 2 bases and J by 4 bases, with 15 bases left in between. The CDR3 loop reads CAWSSRGAPYEQYF. DNA of the CDR3: TGTGCCTGGAGTTCTAGGGGGGCCCCATACGAGCAGTACTTC.

This clone was recorded once. In DNA, the CDR3 is TGCGCCAGCAGCCAAGATCCATCGCTAAGCCTTCAGGGGGCCCAGTACTTC. Its translation: CASSQDPSLSLQGAQYF. The chain combines TRBV4-1 with TRBJ2-5; TRBD1 agrees at 7 bases. V was pared by 0 bases and J by 9 bases, with 16 bases of the junction left unmatched. The CDR3 contains 17 residues. Germline V gene sequence: CDR1 MGHRA, CDR2 YSYEKL.

The chain combines TRBV6-5 with TRBJ1-3; possible D gene TRBD1, 5 bases. Trimming shortened V by 7 bases and J by 0 bases, and 13 bases separated the two germline ends. The V gene's germline CDR1 is MNHEY and CDR2 SVGAGI. The CDR3 spans 15 residues. CDR3 sequence reads: CASTPGPVSGNTIYF. As DNA, the CDR3 is TGTGCCAGCACTCCGGGACCGGTCTCTGGAAACACCATATATTTT.

The chain recombines TRBV19 with TRBJ1-5; 7 bases map to TRBD1. The CDR3 runs to 13 residues. Germline-derived CDR1 and CDR2 are LNHDA and SQIVND (reference sequence). Trimming took 5 bases from V and 4 from J; bases not matched to a gene: 2. The CDR3 sequence is CASSEGQNQPQHF. The CDR3 DNA follows: TGTGCCAGTAGTGAGGGACAGAATCAGCCCCAGCATTTT.

The chain couples TRBV7-9 to TRBJ2-3, with D unresolved. The CDR3 extends over 12 amino acids. The V and J ends lost 5 bases and 6 bases respectively, with 9 bases between them. The germline V gene encodes CDR1 SEHNR and CDR2 FQNEAQ (reference sequence). The CDR3 reads CASSPPTDTQYF. CDR3 sequence (DNA): TGTGCCAGCAGCCCCCCAACGGATACGCAGTATTTT.

The J gene is TRBJ2-5, the V gene TRBV2; D gene unclear. CDR1 is SNHLY, CDR2 FYNNEI, per germline. This CDR3 is built from 11 residues. V lost 3 bases, J lost 5 bases, and 4 bases lay in between. This chain's CDR3 is CASSEWETQYF. DNA for the CDR3: TGTGCCAGCAGTGAGTGGGAGACCCAGTACTTC.

The chain combines TRBV14 with TRBJ2-3; no reliable D call. CDR3 length: 15 amino acids. V gave up 2 bases and J gave up 0 bases, with 9 bases separating them. CDR1 is SGHDN, CDR2 FVKESK, per germline. CDR3 in amino acids: CASSQHKASTDTQYF. CDR3 nucleotide sequence: TGTGCCAGCAGCCAACACAAGGCTAGCACAGATACGCAGTATTTT.

The V gene is TRBV7-2, the J gene TRBJ2-1; 9 bases are a match to TRBD2. The CDR3 sequence is 15 residues long. Germline V gives CDR1 SGHTA, CDR2 FQGNSA. V dropped 6 bases and J dropped 8; count of bases not matched to a gene: 11. The DNA of the CDR3 is TGTGCCAGCAGATCGAGCGGGGGGCGGGGTGATGAGCAGTTCTTC. Translated: CASRSSGGRGDEQFF.